Shown below are 27 T cell receptor beta chains from a single sample sequenced in a study of OX40 agonist ivuxolimab in advanced cancers. Library preparation used the immunoSEQ multiplex PCR assay. TCRdb took this table from immuneACCESS and kept in-frame rearrangements with V and J called. Such tables lack part of the clones; where checked against another copy, unresolved V genes explain under half of the gap, and the rest is unexplained. Counted in this sample were 50,000 to 60,000 clones; approximately 84% of them appeared once. Jointly, the top ten make up roughly 13% of the sample. Sequencing used CD4+ or CD8+ T cells sorted from blood, obtained in a trial of the OX40 agonist ivuxolimab. Receptors were obtained from an adult with an advanced solid tumor such as melanoma, head and neck, liver or kidney cancer.

The chain employs TRBV6-5 and TRBJ2-7; D remains unclear. V was pared by 4 bases and J by 0 bases, with 13 bases between. Germline CDR1 reads MNHEY; CDR2 reads SVGAGI. The length of the CDR3 is 15 residues. CDR3 sequence reads: CASSFGVGSSYEQYF. The DNA of the CDR3 is TGTGCCAGCAGTTTCGGCGTCGGTTCCTCCTACGAGCAGTACTTC.

The DNA of the CDR3 is TGTGCCAGCAGCTTAGGGTGGACAGGGGATCAGCCCCAGCATTTT. This sequence encodes CASSLGWTGDQPQHF. The V call is TRBV7-2, the J call TRBJ1-5, with 9 bases identical to TRBD1. Germline loops: CDR1 SGHTA, CDR2 FQGNSA. This CDR3 is 15 amino acids long. The junction had 3 bases not matched to a gene; V was cut back by 1 base and J by 5 bases.

Of note for this clone: The junction shows a germline mismatch at one end, possibly a read error. The rearrangement joins TRBV7-7 to TRBJ2-7; 13 positions match TRBD2. This CDR3 contains 13 residues. Germline V gene lookup returns CDR1 SSHAT and CDR2 FNYEAQ (reference sequence). CDR3 bases: TGTGCTAGCAGCGGCGGACTAGCGGGAGAGATGTACTTC. Its protein product is CASSGGLAGEMYF.

This chain joins TRBV6-1 and TRBJ1-5; 9 nucleotides match TRBD1. Trimming removed 7 bases from V and 4 bases from J; junction bases left unmatched: 5. The CDR3 loop spans 14 amino acids. Germline V gives CDR1 MNHNS, CDR2 SASEGT. Here the CDR3 reads CASTWDRVNQPQHF. In DNA form, the CDR3 reads TGTGCCAGCACCTGGGACAGGGTAAATCAGCCCCAGCATTTT.

The chain has TRBV29-1 and TRBJ1-1; 7 bases fit TRBD1. V gave up 7 bases and J gave up 4 bases; unmatched junction bases: 9. There are 13 residues in the CDR3. Per the germline V gene, CDR1 is SQVTM and CDR2 is ANQGSEA. The CDR3 region is CSADQGDGTEAFF. The CDR3 coding sequence is TGCAGCGCGGACCAGGGGGATGGCACTGAAGCTTTCTTT.

V is TRBV5-4 and J is TRBJ2-7; no clear D. The germline V gene has CDR1 SGHNT and CDR2 YYREEE (reference sequence). Trimming took off 4 bases at V and 4 bases at J, with 6 bases between the two ends. This CDR3 has 11 residues. The CDR3 loop is CASSGQYEQYF. Written as DNA, the CDR3 is TGTGCCAGCAGCGGCCAATACGAGCAGTACTTC.

This clone was observed a single time. The chain is built from TRBV11-2 and TRBJ1-1, with D hard to call. The CDR3 totals 13 residues. Per the germline V gene, CDR1 is SGHAT and CDR2 is FQNNGV. The germline V and J ends were trimmed by 6 bases and 5 bases, with 13 bases remaining between them. Written as DNA, the CDR3 is TGTGCCAGCAGACATAATGGAAGGACTGAAGCTTTCTTT. Translating it yields CASRHNGRTEAFF.

The CDR3 DNA is TGTGCCAGCTCACCCGTTGAGACTGCCGGAGGAGAAAAACTGTTTTTT. Protein product: CASSPVETAGGEKLFF. The V call is TRBV18, the J call TRBJ1-4, with D hard to call. Germline V CDR1 and CDR2: KGHSH, LQKENI. The CDR3 totals 16 residues. Deletions cut 3 bases from V and 8 bases from J, with 19 bases between.

The chain joins TRBV21-1 to TRBJ2-3. TRBV21-1 has pseudogene status. The length of the CDR3 is 19 residues. Here the CDR3 reads CASSKGVDTDPPKADTQYF. The CDR3 DNA reads as TGTGCCAGCAGCAAAGGTGTCGATACGGACCCCCCGAAGGCAGATACGCAGTATTTT.

DNA of the CDR3: TGTGCCTGGAGTGTATTCCGCCGTAGGGGCACTGAAGCTTTCTTT. Protein: CAWSVFRRRGTEAFF. This sequence joins TRBV30 and TRBJ1-1, with a possible D match to TRBD1 (5 bases). The CDR3 totals 15 residues. Trimming cost V 0 bases and J 4 bases, with 15 bases left between them. Germline V CDR1 and CDR2: GTSNPN, SVGIG (reference sequence).

The sample holds one count of this clone. The rearrangement links TRBV6-5 to TRBJ2-7; D is unclear. Germline CDR1 and CDR2: MNHEY and SVGAGI. The CDR3 length is 14 residues. V lost 3 bases and J lost 2, with 11 bases in between. The CDR3 protein is CASSYGRTAYEQYF. CDR3 nucleotides: TGTGCCAGCAGTTATGGTCGGACCGCCTACGAGCAGTACTTC.

The chain carries TRBV7-9 and TRBJ1-2, with TRBD1 as a possible D gene (6 bases). Germline V gives CDR1 SEHNR, CDR2 FQNEAQ (reference sequence). The CDR3 length is 16 residues. V lost 5 bases to trimming and J lost 7 bases, with 23 bases between them. The CDR3 DNA reads TGTGCCAGCAGCCCACCCCTCGGGGGGCTTAATCGTGGCTACACCTTC. This codes for CASSPPLGGLNRGYTF.

The chain recombines TRBV30 with TRBJ2-2; 12 nucleotides align to TRBD2. J was trimmed by 4 bases and V by 1 base; bases with no gene match: 4. This CDR3 comprises 16 residues. Germline V gene sequence: CDR1 GTSNPN, CDR2 SVGIG (reference sequence). CDR3 amino acids: CAWSGLAGAGTGELFF. The CDR3 DNA sequence: TGTGCCTGGAGTGGACTAGCGGGGGCTGGCACCGGGGAGCTGTTTTTT.

The rearrangement links TRBV6-1 to TRBJ2-1; D gene unclear. Trimming pared 5 bases from V and 13 bases from J, leaving 15 bases between. This CDR3 region has 12 residues. Looked up from germline, CDR1 is MNHNS and CDR2 is SASEGT. CDR3 sequence (DNA): TGTGCCAGCAGTAACTGGGCTCTACGCCAGTTCTTC. Amino acids: CASSNWALRQFF.

This rearrangement joins TRBV18 to TRBJ2-3; 9 bases line up with TRBD1. This CDR3 region has 14 residues. V was clipped by 5 bases and J by 8 bases; unmatched bases: 8. CDR1 is KGHSH and CDR2 is LQKENI in the germline V gene. CDR3 loop: CASSARDREGTQYF. The CDR3 DNA follows: TGTGCCAGCTCAGCCCGGGACAGGGAAGGTACGCAGTATTTT.

This clone showed up just a few times. The CDR3 coding sequence is TGTGCCAGCAGCTCCCATAGACAGGGTAAGGGGGTCGGTGAGCAGTTCTTC. This sequence encodes CASSSHRQGKGVGEQFF. The chain couples TRBV11-3 to TRBJ2-1, with TRBD1 matching 7 bases. CDR3 size: 17 residues. V lost 4 bases, J lost 9 bases, and 18 bases stayed unmatched. The germline CDR1 and CDR2 sequences are SGHNT and YENEEA.

The V and J genes are TRBV11-2 and TRBJ2-5, with 7 nucleotides matching TRBD1. The end of the DNA fits TRBJ2-7 better, so the J call may be wrong. The germline V gene has CDR1 SGHAT and CDR2 FQNNGV. The CDR3 covers 15 residues. In nucleotides, the CDR3 is TGTGCCAGCAGCCCGGGACAGCTGGTCTCCTACGAGCAGTACTTC. It specifies CASSPGQLVSYEQYF.

This clone is a singleton in its sample. The genes are TRBV4-1 and TRBJ2-7; D possibly corresponds to TRBD2 (6 bases). There are 17 residues in the CDR3. Germline CDR1 is MGHRA and CDR2 is YSYEKL. Trimming removed 0 bases at V and 1 base at J, with 16 bases between. The CDR3: CASSQEGWTTLSYEQYF. The CDR3 DNA reads TGCGCCAGCAGCCAAGAGGGGTGGACTACCCTTTCCTACGAGCAGTACTTC.

The chain has TRBV4-1 and TRBJ1-4; D gene uncertain. The V end was cut by 0 bases, the J end by 11 bases, with 19 bases between. Looked up from germline, CDR1 is MGHRA and CDR2 is YSYEKL. This CDR3 has 16 residues. CDR3 sequence (DNA): TGCGCCAGCAGCCAAGATAGGAGGGAATCAGGCCGGAAACTGTTTTTT. Amino acids: CASSQDRRESGRKLFF.

The chain combines TRBV7-6 with TRBJ2-3, with 8 bases matching TRBD2. This CDR3 region has 15 residues. The J segment lost 5 bases and the V segment lost 1 base, leaving 5 bases of the junction unmatched. CDR1 SGHVS and CDR2 FNYEAQ come from the germline V gene. CDR3 sequence (DNA): TGTGCCAGCAGCTTAGAATATGCGGGAGGAGATACGCAGTATTTT. This gives the protein CASSLEYAGGDTQYF.

The chain joins TRBV5-6 to TRBJ2-7, with 8 bases lining up with TRBD1. Per the germline V gene, CDR1 is SGHDT and CDR2 is YYEEEE. This CDR3 has 15 residues. The trim removed 5 bases at V and 0 bases at J, leaving 7 bases unmatched. CDR3 protein: CASRYSGTGSYEQYF. The CDR3 DNA reads as TGTGCCAGCAGGTATTCCGGGACAGGCTCCTACGAGCAGTACTTC.

The table lists this clone with a few counts. The V gene is TRBV7-9, the J gene TRBJ2-7, with a possible D match to TRBD1 (5 bases). Per the germline V gene, CDR1 is SEHNR and CDR2 is FQNEAQ (reference sequence). Trimming stripped 2 bases from V and 0 bases from J, with 8 bases between. The CDR3 sequence is 14 residues long. The CDR3 bases are TGTGCCAGCAGCTTAAGACAGAGCTCCTACGAGCAGTACTTC. Protein product: CASSLRQSSYEQYF.

The table lists this clone with a few counts. The chain is built from TRBV4-2 and TRBJ1-2, with 9 bases fitting TRBD1. The CDR3 sequence is 16 residues long. With V trimmed by 3 bases and J by 4 bases, 9 bases remained unmatched. Germline V lookup: CDR1 LGHNA, CDR2 YNFKEQ. The CDR3 DNA reads as TGTGCCAGCAGCCAGGGTACAGGGGGCGGATTCTATGGCTACACCTTC. It yields the protein CASSQGTGGGFYGYTF.

The rearrangement joins TRBV29-1 to TRBJ2-7; 15 positions match TRBD2. V lost 3 bases and J lost 1; bases outside the gene matches: 10. Germline V lookup: CDR1 SQVTM, CDR2 ANQGSEA. The CDR3 sequence is 18 residues long. In DNA form, the CDR3 reads TGCAGCGTTGAGGGGGGACTAGCGGGAGGCTCCGGGTCCTACGAGCAGTACTTC. Translated, it gives CSVEGGLAGGSGSYEQYF.

The table lists this clone with a count of one. The J gene is TRBJ2-4, the V gene TRBV5-1; D is perhaps TRBD2 (6 bases). From germline, CDR1 is SGHRS and CDR2 YFSETQ. The V and J ends lost 0 bases and 14 bases respectively, with 15 bases between them. The CDR3 covers 13 residues. This CDR3 reads CASSLGDSKNKYF. In DNA, the CDR3 is TGCGCCAGCAGCTTGGGGGACTCAAAAAACAAGTACTTC.

The V and J genes are TRBV28 and TRBJ2-1, with a possible D match to TRBD2 (7 bases). The CDR3 totals 16 residues. Trimming cost V 3 bases and J 8 bases, with 20 bases left between them. CDR1 is MDHEN and CDR2 is SYDVKM in the germline V gene. Written as DNA, the CDR3 is TGTGCCAGCAGTTTCCAGGGGATCTGGCGGGAGTATGAGCAGTTCTTC. It encodes CASSFQGIWREYEQFF.

CDR3 region: CASSIGQNNEQFF. The CDR3 bases are TGTGCCAGTAGTATAGGACAAAACAATGAGCAGTTCTTC. The V gene is TRBV19, the J gene TRBJ2-1, with D uncertain. The CDR3 is 13 residues long. The germline V gene encodes CDR1 LNHDA and CDR2 SQIVND (reference sequence). The V end was cut by 1 base, the J end by 5 bases, with 6 bases between.